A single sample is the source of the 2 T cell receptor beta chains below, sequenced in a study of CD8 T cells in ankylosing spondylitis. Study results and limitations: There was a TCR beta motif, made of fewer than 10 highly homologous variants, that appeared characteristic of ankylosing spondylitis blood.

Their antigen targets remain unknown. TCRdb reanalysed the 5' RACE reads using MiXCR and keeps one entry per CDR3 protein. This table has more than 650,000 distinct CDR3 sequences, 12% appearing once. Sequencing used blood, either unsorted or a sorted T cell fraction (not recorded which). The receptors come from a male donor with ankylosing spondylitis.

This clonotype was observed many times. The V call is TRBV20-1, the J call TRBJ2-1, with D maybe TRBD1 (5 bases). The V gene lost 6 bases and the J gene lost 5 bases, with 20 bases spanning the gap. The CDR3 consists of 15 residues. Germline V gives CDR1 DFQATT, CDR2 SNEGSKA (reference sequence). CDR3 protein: CSATRRSLGDNEQFF. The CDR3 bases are TGCAGTGCAACCAGACGGAGCCTAGGGGACAATGAGCAGTTCTTC.

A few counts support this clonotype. The CDR3 nucleotides read TGCAGTGCTCCTAGCCCATTTACAGGGTCGGACTATGGCTACACCTTC. This translates into CSAPSPFTGSDYGYTF. The chain links TRBV20-1 to TRBJ1-2; possibly TRBD1 for D (6 bases). The CDR3 loop spans 16 amino acids. V dropped 5 bases and J dropped 3 bases, with 22 bases sitting between them. Germline assignment: CDR1 DFQATT and CDR2 SNEGSKA (reference sequence).